The 32 T cell receptor beta chains in this list originate from one sample, sequenced in a study of T cell repertoires in cytomegalovirus infection. TCRdb passed the reads through MiXCR, listing each CDR3 protein once. The sample consists of 600,000 to 800,000 distinct CDR3 sequences, about 24% of them appearing once. The sequencing sample was made of CD8+ T cells from PBMCs. Source of these receptors: a human donor in good health (CMV status not recorded). Some clones in this sample may be carry-over from other donors' samples.

The chain carries TRBV14 and TRBJ2-3, with a tentative D call TRBD2 (6 bases). Per germline, CDR1 SGHDN and CDR2 FVKESK. The CDR3 is 16 amino acids. V was cut by 3 bases and J by 0 bases, with 13 bases left in between. CDR3 sequence reads: CASSQGTVPSTDTQYF. The CDR3 DNA is TGTGCCAGCAGCCAGGGGACTGTGCCTAGCACAGATACGCAGTATTTT.

The gene calls are TRBV24-1 and TRBJ2-5, with D possibly matching TRBD1 (5 bases). Trimming took off 5 bases at V and 5 bases at J, with 14 bases between the two ends. This CDR3 contains 14 residues. The germline V gene has CDR1 KGHDR and CDR2 SFDVKD. CDR3 DNA: TGTGCCACCAGTGGGACACCCGATTGGGAGACCCAGTACTTC. It specifies CATSGTPDWETQYF.

The chain joins TRBV6-6 to TRBJ2-7; 8 bases match TRBD2. The CDR3 sequence is 15 residues long. Germline V gene sequence: CDR1 MNHNY, CDR2 SVGAGI (reference sequence). The J segment lost 4 bases and the V segment lost 5 bases, leaving 10 bases of the junction unmatched. The CDR3 coding sequence is TGTGCCAGCAGTCGCGACGGGGGGGCCGGTTACGAGCAGTACGTC. The encoded protein is CASSRDGGAGYEQYV.

In its sample, this clonotype was seen a few times. The rearrangement uses TRBV27 and TRBJ2-1, with D possibly being TRBD1 (6 bases). The CDR3 length is 17 residues. Germline lookup yields CDR1 MNHEY and CDR2 SMNVEV (reference sequence). Between the trimmed V and J ends, which lost 5 bases and 9 bases, there was a span of 26 bases. The CDR3 DNA is TGTGCCAGCAGTCCCTCCCTGACGGACAGCTATTGGCGTGAGCAGTTCTTC. Translation gives CASSPSLTDSYWREQFF.

This clonotype was found many times. V is TRBV7-2 and J is TRBJ2-7; perhaps TRBD1 as D (6 bases). Trimming removed 1 base from V and 5 bases from J, with 15 bases in between. Per germline, CDR1 SGHTA and CDR2 FQGNSA. The length of the CDR3 is 15 residues. This CDR3 reads CASSLGRVRGDEQYV. The CDR3 DNA reads TGTGCCAGCAGCTTAGGAAGGGTCAGGGGCGACGAGCAGTACGTC.

The CDR3 DNA follows: TGTGCCAGCAGCTTAGCTTTCTCGGGGGCTCAGGAGACCCAGTACTTC. Translation gives CASSLAFSGAQETQYF. The rearrangement joins TRBV7-2 to TRBJ2-5; D is perhaps TRBD1 or TRBD2 (6 bases each). The CDR3 spans 16 residues. Trimming removed 0 bases at V and 5 bases at J, with 16 bases between. Germline-derived CDR1 and CDR2 are SGHTA and FQGNSA.

V gene TRBV10-3 combines with J gene TRBJ2-7, with D perhaps given as TRBD1 or TRBD2 (5 bases each). The CDR3 covers 14 residues. CDR1 is ENHRY and CDR2 is SYGVKD in the germline V gene. With 8 bases removed from V and 6 bases from J, the gap between germline ends came to 20 bases. CDR3 amino acids: CAIGPTAGGSEQYV. CDR3 nucleotides: TGTGCCATCGGACCGACAGCTGGCGGGTCCGAGCAGTACGTC.

The V call is TRBV19, the J call TRBJ2-1; unclear D gene. From germline, CDR1 is LNHDA and CDR2 SQIVND (reference sequence). The CDR3 totals 12 residues. Trimming cost V 3 bases and J 7 bases, with 7 bases left between them. The CDR3 DNA reads as TGTGCCAGTAGTATGACCAGGAATGAGCAGTTCTTC. It yields the protein CASSMTRNEQFF.

This clonotype was seen ten or more times. The rearrangement uses TRBV4-3 and TRBJ2-4, with D possibly matching TRBD2 (6 bases). There are 17 residues in the CDR3. Trimming took 0 bases from V and 2 from J, leaving 14 bases between them. Germline V gene sequence: CDR1 LGHNA, CDR2 YSLEER. The CDR3 region has the DNA TGCGCCAGCAGCCAAGATAAGGTCGGGGACTCCAAAAACATTCAGTACTTC. The encoded protein is CASSQDKVGDSKNIQYF.

Regarding this clonotype: Relative to the germline gene, one junction end is altered; a read error may explain this. The chain combines TRBV7-2 with TRBJ2-1, with D perhaps TRBD2 (5 bases). The CDR3 extends over 15 amino acids. Germline V gene lookup returns CDR1 SGHTA and CDR2 FQGNSA. CDR3 protein: CASNLAHLVKDEQFF. In DNA, the CDR3 is TGTGCCAGCAACTTAGCGCATTTGGTAAAGGATGAGCAGTTCTTC.

This clonotype was picked up many times. The chain couples TRBV10-3 to TRBJ1-5; the D is unclear. Germline CDR1 reads ENHRY; CDR2 reads SYGVKD. Trimming took off 3 bases at V and 1 base at J, with 7 bases between the two ends. The CDR3 has 14 amino acids. The CDR3 sequence is CAISDTTSNQPQHF. The CDR3, as DNA: TGTGCCATCAGTGACACCACCAGCAATCAGCCCCAGCATTTT.

Details on this clonotype: One junction end does not reproduce the germline sequence, and a read error may be involved. The chain employs TRBV19 and TRBJ2-1; D perhaps matches TRBD1 (6 bases). The CDR3 loop spans 16 amino acids. Per the germline V gene, CDR1 is LNHDA and CDR2 is SQIVND (reference sequence). CDR3 amino acids: CTSRNEGVRMANEQFF. In nucleotides, the CDR3 is TGTACCAGTAGAAATGAGGGGGTTAGAATGGCCAATGAGCAGTTCTTC.

This clonotype appeared a few times. J is TRBJ2-3 and V is TRBV6-2 or TRBV6-3; D possibly corresponds to TRBD1 (5 bases). Trimming stripped 1 base from V and 4 bases from J, with 15 bases between. In germline, CDR1 is MNHEY, CDR2 SVGEGT. This CDR3 spans 16 amino acids. The DNA for the CDR3 is TGTGCCAGCAGTTACTGGGGCGGAAGTCTCGCAGATACGCAGTATTTT. Amino acid sequence: CASSYWGGSLADTQYF.

This clonotype was seen repeatedly, ten times or more. The rearrangement links TRBV6-2 or TRBV6-3 to TRBJ2-5; possible D gene TRBD1, 6 bases. The V end was cut by 5 bases, the J end by 3 bases, with 10 bases between. Germline lookup yields CDR1 MNHEY and CDR2 SVGEGT. The CDR3 extends over 13 amino acids. The CDR3, as DNA: TGTGCCAGCAGTCGTCAGGGGAAAGAGACCCAGTACTTC. As protein: CASSRQGKETQYF.

This clonotype appeared many times. V and J are TRBV7-8 and TRBJ2-5; D perhaps matches TRBD2 (5 bases). CDR1 is SGHVS and CDR2 is FQNEAQ in the germline V gene. The V end lost 2 bases, the J end lost 2 bases, and 12 bases lay between the germline ends. The length of the CDR3 is 15 residues. The CDR3 protein is CASSLPPLGQETQYF. CDR3 sequence (DNA): TGTGCCAGCAGCTTACCCCCACTAGGGCAAGAGACCCAGTACTTC.

This clonotype was found a few times. This chain links TRBV20-1 with TRBJ2-1, with D perhaps TRBD2 (7 bases). This CDR3 contains 14 residues. Trimming stripped 3 bases from V and 2 bases from J, with 11 bases between. Germline V gives CDR1 DFQATT, CDR2 SNEGSKA (reference sequence). The CDR3 coding sequence is TGCAGTGCTAGGAGGGGGGGCCCCTACAATGAGCAGTTCTTC. This translates into CSARRGGPYNEQFF.

This clonotype was observed at least ten times. The rearrangement joins TRBV23-1 to TRBJ1-5; possibly TRBD1 for D (6 bases). TRBV23-1 belongs to the ORF category, with a function that is uncertain. Trimming left V 3 bases short and J 9 bases short, with 24 bases between. This CDR3 region has 17 residues. CDR3 bases: TGCGCCAGCAGTCAGTCTAAGAGGGACAAGAGGTTTCGGCCCCAGCATTTT. Protein sequence: CASSQSKRDKRFRPQHF.

The rearrangement uses TRBV6-5 and TRBJ2-2; weak D call: TRBD2 (5 bases). The CDR3 runs 14 residues. V lost 0 bases to trimming and J lost 7 bases, with 9 bases between them. The germline V gene encodes CDR1 MNHEY and CDR2 SVGAGI. The CDR3 DNA follows: TGTGCCAGCAGTTACTCCCCCGAGGGCGGGGAGCTGTTTTTT. It specifies CASSYSPEGGELFF.

Ten or more counts support this clonotype. This sequence joins TRBV29-1 and TRBJ1-2; D is undetermined. This CDR3 region has 11 residues. CDR1 is SQVTM, CDR2 ANQGSEA, per germline. Trimming left V 1 base short and J 5 bases short, with 5 bases between. CDR3 in amino acids: CSVEARYGYTF. CDR3 DNA sequence: TGCAGCGTTGAAGCCAGATATGGCTACACCTTC.

This chain connects TRBV6-2 or TRBV6-3 to TRBJ2-1; D remains ambiguous. This CDR3 comprises 16 residues. CDR1 is MNHEY, CDR2 SVGEGT, per germline. V was clipped by 4 bases and J by 4 bases, with 17 bases between them. CDR3 sequence (DNA): TGTGCCAGCAGTTTTTCGGCGGCGCTCGTATACAATGAGCAGTTCTTC. This gives the protein CASSFSAALVYNEQFF.

This clonotype was recorded many times. This chain links TRBV12-3 or TRBV12-4 with TRBJ2-4; unclear D gene. Trimming pared 6 bases from V and 8 bases from J, leaving 17 bases between. The CDR3 has 14 residues. CDR3 nucleotide sequence: TGTGCCAGCAGCACCGGGCCCTACTGGGACATTCAGTACTTC. Its translation: CASSTGPYWDIQYF.

V usage is TRBV7-6 and J usage is TRBJ1-1; D ambiguous. CDR1 is SGHVS, CDR2 FNYEAQ, per germline. CDR3 size: 15 residues. V was shortened by 1 base and J by 5 bases, with 14 bases between the two germline ends. The CDR3 bases are TGTGCCAGCAGCTTAGTTTCGGGTTTTACAACTGAAGCTTTCTTT. This codes for CASSLVSGFTTEAFF.

As regards this clonotype: This could be a read error, since a much larger clone is one nucleotide away. V and J are TRBV28 and TRBJ2-1; perhaps D is TRBD1 or TRBD2 (6 bases each). The CDR3 has 14 residues. CDR1 is MDHEN, CDR2 SYDVKM, per germline. This chain's CDR3 is CVSSLKHREDEQFF. In DNA, the CDR3 is TGTGTCAGCAGTCTCAAGCACAGGGAGGATGAGCAGTTCTTC.

CDR3 bases: TGTGCCAGCAGCCCCGACAGGGGCAAACTGTTTTTT. Amino acids: CASSPDRGKLFF. V is TRBV6-1 and J is TRBJ1-4; the match to TRBD1 covers 8 bases. This CDR3 contains 12 residues. V lost 6 bases and J lost 11; bases outside the gene matches: 5. Germline V gives CDR1 MNHNS, CDR2 SASEGT.

This clonotype was seen a handful of times. The J gene is TRBJ2-1, the V gene TRBV20-1, with 9 bases identical to TRBD2. The CDR3 spans 14 residues. CDR1 and CDR2 from the germline V gene are DFQATT and SNEGSKA (reference sequence). V trimming: 7 bases; J trimming: 6 bases; junction bases outside the gene matches: 10. The CDR3 bases are TGCAGTGTACCGCGGGGGGGCCAGTTCAATGAGCAGTTCTTC. This translates into CSVPRGGQFNEQFF.

J is TRBJ2-2 and V is TRBV7-9, with a weak D call TRBD2 (6 bases). Per germline, CDR1 SEHNR and CDR2 FQNEAQ (reference sequence). The CDR3 extends over 14 amino acids. Trimming pared 5 bases from V and 6 bases from J, leaving 13 bases between. The DNA for the CDR3 is TGTGCCAGCAGCCCCGTGGGGGGACCCGGGGAGCTGTTTTTT. Translating gives CASSPVGGPGELFF.

This clonotype appeared many times. V and J are TRBV27 and TRBJ2-5; D may be TRBD2 (5 bases). CDR3 length equals 13 residues. V was shortened by 6 bases and J by 2 bases, with 10 bases between the two germline ends. The germline V gene encodes CDR1 MNHEY and CDR2 SMNVEV (reference sequence). CDR3 residues: CASSLGLQETQYF. The CDR3 nucleotides are TGTGCCAGCAGCCTTGGACTGCAAGAGACCCAGTACTTC.

V and J are TRBV24-1 and TRBJ2-1, with 9 bases matching TRBD2. With 11 bases clipped from V and 0 bases from J, the junction kept 19 bases outside the gene matches. The CDR3 is made up of 19 amino acids. Germline CDR1 KGHDR, CDR2 SFDVKD. The CDR3 nucleotides are TGTGCCAGCGGTAACCCAAGTGGCGGGGGGGATAGCTCCTACAATGAGCAGTTCTTC. Translating it yields CASGNPSGGGDSSYNEQFF.

This clonotype has a handful of counts. This rearrangement joins TRBV14 to TRBJ2-1; a weak D match, TRBD1 (6 bases). V lost 4 bases and J 7 bases, leaving 11 bases between the germline ends. Looked up from germline, CDR1 is SGHDN and CDR2 is FVKESK. The CDR3 length is 13 residues. The CDR3 spells CASSRPGANEQFF. The CDR3 coding sequence is TGTGCCAGCAGCCGCCCAGGGGCAAATGAGCAGTTCTTC.

This clonotype was observed many times. V and J are TRBV7-9 and TRBJ2-3; TRBD2 agrees at 12 bases. The CDR3 consists of 15 residues. Per the germline V gene, CDR1 is SEHNR and CDR2 is FQNEAQ (reference sequence). The ends lost 4 bases at V and 7 bases at J; junction bases unmatched: 6. CDR3 region: CASSSSGGARHTQYF. The CDR3 nucleotides read TGTGCCAGCAGCTCTAGCGGGGGGGCTAGGCATACGCAGTATTTT. Full variable domain (remainder filled in from reference TRBV7-9 and TRBJ2-3): DTGVSQNPRHKITKRGQNVTFRCDPISEHNRLYWYRQTLGQGPEFLTYFQNEAQLEKSRLLSDRFSAERPKGSFSTLEIQRTEQGDSAMYLCASSSSGGARHTQYFGPGTRLTVL.

This sequence joins TRBV5-6 and TRBJ2-6; 7 bases align to TRBD1. The trim removed 4 bases at V and 4 bases at J, leaving 8 bases unmatched. This CDR3 is 16 amino acids long. Germline V CDR1 and CDR2: SGHDT, YYEEEE. The CDR3 coding sequence is TGTGCCAGCAGCCTAGGGGGCGACCTGGGGGCCAACGTCCTGACTTTC. This gives the protein CASSLGGDLGANVLTF.

This clonotype was observed many times. The chain joins TRBV6-5 to TRBJ1-2; TRBD1 matches at 12 bases. The CDR3 totals 16 residues. Germline lookup yields CDR1 MNHEY and CDR2 SVGAGI. The V gene end was trimmed by 4 bases and the J gene end by 6 bases; junction bases not matched to a gene: 9. The chain's CDR3 is CASSLVHRDRGHGYTF. The CDR3, as DNA: TGTGCCAGCAGTTTGGTCCACCGGGACAGGGGGCATGGCTACACCTTC.